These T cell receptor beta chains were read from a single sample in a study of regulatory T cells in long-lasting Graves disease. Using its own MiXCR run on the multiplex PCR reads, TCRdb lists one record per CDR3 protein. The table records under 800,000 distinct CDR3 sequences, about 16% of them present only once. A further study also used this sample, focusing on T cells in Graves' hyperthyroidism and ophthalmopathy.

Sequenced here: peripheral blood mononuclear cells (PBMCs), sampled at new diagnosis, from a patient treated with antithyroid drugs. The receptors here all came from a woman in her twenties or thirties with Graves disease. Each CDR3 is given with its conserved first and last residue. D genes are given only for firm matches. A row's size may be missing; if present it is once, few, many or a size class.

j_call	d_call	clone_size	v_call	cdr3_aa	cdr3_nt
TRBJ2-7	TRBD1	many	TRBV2	CASGTGVYEQYF	TGTGCCAGCGGGACAGGGGTCTACGAGCAGTACTTC
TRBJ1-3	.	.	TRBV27	CASSLVVSSGNTIYF	TGTGCCAGCAGTTTGGTTGTGTCCTCTGGAAACACCATATATTTT
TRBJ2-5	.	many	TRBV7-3	CASSPSGGAEREQTQYF	TGTGCCAGCAGCCCATCAGGGGGGGCAGAACGGGAGCAGACCCAGTACTTC
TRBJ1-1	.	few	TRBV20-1	CRPTAQGPNTEAFF	TGCAGACCCACTGCCCAGGGGCCTAACACTGAAGCTTTCTTT
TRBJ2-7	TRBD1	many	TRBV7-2	CASSRSGQGVHEQYF	TGTGCCAGCAGCCGTTCTGGACAGGGAGTACACGAGCAGTACTTC
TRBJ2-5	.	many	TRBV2	CASSVYQETQYF	TGTGCCAGCTCAGTGTACCAAGAGACCCAGTACTTC
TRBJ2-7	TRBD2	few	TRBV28	CVAGRAGIYEQYF	TGTGTCGCCGGGAGGGCCGGGATATACGAGCAGTACTTC
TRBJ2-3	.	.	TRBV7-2	CASTLTHNTDTQYF	TGTGCCAGCACCTTAACTCACAACACAGATACGCAGTATTTT
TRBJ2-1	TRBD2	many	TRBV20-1	CSAIAELAGAHNEQFF	TGCAGTGCTATTGCCGAGCTAGCGGGAGCTCACAATGAGCAGTTCTTC
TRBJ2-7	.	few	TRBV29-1	CSVQVGYEQYF	TGCAGCGTTCAAGTGGGGTACGAGCAGTACTTC
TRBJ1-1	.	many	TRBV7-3	CASSPPGGTEAFF	TGTGCCAGCAGCCCCCCGGGTGGCACTGAAGCTTTCTTT
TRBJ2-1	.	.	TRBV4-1	CASSPPNRNEQFF	TGCGCCAGCAGCCCCCCCAATAGGAATGAGCAGTTCTTC
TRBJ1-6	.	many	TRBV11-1	CASSLDQLNSPLHF	TGTGCCAGCAGTCTCGACCAGCTTAATTCACCCCTCCACTTT
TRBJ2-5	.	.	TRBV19	CASSISRLGVQETQYF	TGTGCCAGTAGTATATCCCGCCTGGGGGTCCAAGAGACCCAGTACTTC
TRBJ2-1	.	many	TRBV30	CAWSVRTAGQQFF	TGTGCCTGGAGTGTACGTACTGCGGGTCAGCAGTTCTTC
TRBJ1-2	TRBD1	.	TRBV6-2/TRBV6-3	CASSERGQEVPYGGYTF	TGTGCCAGCAGTGAAAGGGGACAGGAGGTTCCCTATGGTGGCTACACCTTC
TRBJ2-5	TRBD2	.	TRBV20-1	CSADIAGGLLAKETQYF	TGCAGTGCTGATATAGCGGGAGGGCTTCTAGCAAAAGAGACCCAGTACTTC
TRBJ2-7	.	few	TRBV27	CAIPTARSYEQYF	TGTGCCATTCCGACGGCGCGGAGCTACGAGCAGTACTTC
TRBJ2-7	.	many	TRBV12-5	CASGFSSYEQYF	TGTGCTAGTGGTTTTAGCTCCTACGAGCAGTACTTC
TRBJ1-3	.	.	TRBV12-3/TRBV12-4	CASTEQGNTIYF	TGTGCCAGCACTGAACAGGGAAACACCATATATTTT
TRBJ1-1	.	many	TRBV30	CAWSDLGLNTEAFF	TGTGCCTGGAGCGACCTCGGACTGAACACTGAAGCTTTCTTT
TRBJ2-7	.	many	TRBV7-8	CASSPQNGGNYEQYF	TGTGCCAGCAGCCCCCAAAACGGCGGGAACTACGAGCAGTACTTC
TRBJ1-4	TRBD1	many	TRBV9	CASSVGLKTGGNEKLFF	TGTGCCAGCAGCGTAGGATTAAAAACAGGGGGAAATGAAAAACTGTTTTTT
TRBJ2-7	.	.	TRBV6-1	CASSEVYSAHEQYF	TGTGCCAGCAGTGAAGTGTACAGCGCCCACGAGCAGTACTTC
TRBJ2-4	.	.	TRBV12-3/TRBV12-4	CASSLMGIQYF	TGTGCCAGCAGTTTAATGGGCATTCAGTACTTC
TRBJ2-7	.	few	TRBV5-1	CASSLGVRSPYEQYF	TGCGCCAGCAGCTTGGGAGTAAGATCGCCCTACGAGCAGTACTTC
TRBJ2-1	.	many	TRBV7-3	CASSLTLGAGNEQFF	TGTGCCAGCAGCTTAACGTTAGGGGCGGGCAATGAGCAGTTCTTC
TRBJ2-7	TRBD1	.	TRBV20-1	CSASGQGYEQYF	TGCAGTGCTAGCGGACAGGGCTACGAGCAGTACTTC
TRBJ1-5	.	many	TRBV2	CASKKGPLSNQPQHF	TGTGCCAGCAAGAAGGGGCCCCTTAGCAATCAGCCCCAGCATTTT
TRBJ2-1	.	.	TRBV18	CASSPLSIASYNEQFF	TGTGCCAGCTCACCTCTTTCTATCGCCTCCTACAATGAGCAGTTCTTC
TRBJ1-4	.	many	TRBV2	CASEYHEKLFF	TGTGCCAGCGAGTACCATGAAAAACTGTTTTTT
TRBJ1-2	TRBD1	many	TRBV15	CATSSSADRAYGYTF	TGTGCCACCAGCTCATCGGCGGACAGGGCCTATGGCTACACCTTC
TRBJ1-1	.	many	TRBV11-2	CASRITGEAFF	TGTGCCAGCAGAATCACAGGTGAAGCTTTCTTT
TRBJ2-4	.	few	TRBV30	CAWTPLANGNIQYF	TGTGCCTGGACCCCACTTGCCAACGGGAACATTCAGTACTTC
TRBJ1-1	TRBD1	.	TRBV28	CASSLYGTAQFNTEAFF	TGTGCCAGCAGTTTATACGGGACAGCGCAATTTAACACTGAAGCTTTCTTT
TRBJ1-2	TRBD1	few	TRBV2	CASSHPRTGGSDYGYTF	TGCGCCAGCAGCCACCCGAGGACAGGGGGCTCTGACTATGGCTACACCTTC
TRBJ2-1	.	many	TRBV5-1	CASSRAGTYNEQFF	TGCGCCAGCAGCAGAGCGGGTACCTACAATGAGCAGTTCTTC
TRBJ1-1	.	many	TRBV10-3	CAISGGQGRGGTEAFF	TGTGCCATCAGTGGGGGGCAGGGAAGGGGGGGGACTGAAGCTTTCTTT
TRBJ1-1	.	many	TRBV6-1	CATTEPGRANTEAFF	TGTGCCACCACTGAACCTGGCCGTGCGAACACTGAAGCTTTCTTT
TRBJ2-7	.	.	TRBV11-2	CASSVTTPGTYEQYF	TGTGCCAGCAGCGTCACAACCCCGGGAACCTACGAGCAGTACTTC
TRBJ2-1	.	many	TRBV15	CATSRVPESAYNEQFF	TGTGCCACCAGCAGAGTTCCCGAGAGTGCCTACAATGAGCAGTTCTTC
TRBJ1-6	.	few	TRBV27	CASSNYQGSPLHF	TGTGCCAGCAGCAATTATCAGGGGTCACCCCTCCACTTT